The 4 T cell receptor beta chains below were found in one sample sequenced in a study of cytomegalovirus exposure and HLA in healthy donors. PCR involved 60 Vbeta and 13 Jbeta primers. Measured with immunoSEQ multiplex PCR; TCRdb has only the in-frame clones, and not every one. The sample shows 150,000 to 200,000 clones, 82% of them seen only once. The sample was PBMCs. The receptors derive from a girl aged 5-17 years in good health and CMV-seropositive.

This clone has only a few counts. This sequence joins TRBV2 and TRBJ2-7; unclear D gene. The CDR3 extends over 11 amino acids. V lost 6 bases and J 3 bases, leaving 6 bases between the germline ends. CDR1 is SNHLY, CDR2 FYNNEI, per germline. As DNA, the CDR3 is TGTGCCAGCAGACGAGTCTACGAGCAGTACTTC. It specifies CASRRVYEQYF.

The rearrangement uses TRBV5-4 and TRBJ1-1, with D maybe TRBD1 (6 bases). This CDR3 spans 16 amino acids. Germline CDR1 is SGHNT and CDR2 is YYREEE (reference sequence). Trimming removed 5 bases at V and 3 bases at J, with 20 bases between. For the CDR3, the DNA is TGTGCCAGCAGTCCCCCGGGGGGCTTGATGTACACTGAAGCTTTCTTT. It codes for CASSPPGGLMYTEAFF.

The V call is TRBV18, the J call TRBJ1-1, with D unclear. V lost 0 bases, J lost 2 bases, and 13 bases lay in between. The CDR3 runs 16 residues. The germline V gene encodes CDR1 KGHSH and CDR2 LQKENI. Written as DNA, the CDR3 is TGTGCCAGCTCACCACCGACTACAGTGATTAACACTGAAGCTTTCTTT. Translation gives CASSPPTTVINTEAFF.

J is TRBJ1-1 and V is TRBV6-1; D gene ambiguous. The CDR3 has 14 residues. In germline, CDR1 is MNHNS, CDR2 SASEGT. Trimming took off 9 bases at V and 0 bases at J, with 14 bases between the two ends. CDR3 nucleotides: TGTGCCAGTCCCCGTTACTCGCTGAACACTGAAGCTTTCTTT. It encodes CASPRYSLNTEAFF.